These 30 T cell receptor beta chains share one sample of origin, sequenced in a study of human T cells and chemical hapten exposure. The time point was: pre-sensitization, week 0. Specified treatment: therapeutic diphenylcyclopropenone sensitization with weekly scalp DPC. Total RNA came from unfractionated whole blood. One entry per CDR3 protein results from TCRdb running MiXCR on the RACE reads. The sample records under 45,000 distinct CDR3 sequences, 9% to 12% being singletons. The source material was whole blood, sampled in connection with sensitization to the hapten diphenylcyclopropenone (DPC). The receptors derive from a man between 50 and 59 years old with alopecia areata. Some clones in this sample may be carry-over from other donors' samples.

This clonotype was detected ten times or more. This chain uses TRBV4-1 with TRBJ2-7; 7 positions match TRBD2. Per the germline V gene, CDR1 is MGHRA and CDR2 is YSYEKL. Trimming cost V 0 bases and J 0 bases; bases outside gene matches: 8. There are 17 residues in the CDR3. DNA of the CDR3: TGCGCCAGCAGCCAAGAGACGCTAGCGGCCCTCTCCTACGAGCAGTACTTC. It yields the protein CASSQETLAALSYEQYF.

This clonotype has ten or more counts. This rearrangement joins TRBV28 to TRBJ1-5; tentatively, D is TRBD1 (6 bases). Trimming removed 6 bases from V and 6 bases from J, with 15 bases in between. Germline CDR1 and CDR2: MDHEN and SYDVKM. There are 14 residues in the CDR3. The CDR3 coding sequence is TGTGCCAGCAGGGGACCGGGGGGCGGTCAGCCCCAGCATTTT. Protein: CASRGPGGGQPQHF. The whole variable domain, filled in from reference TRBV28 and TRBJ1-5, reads DVKVTQSSRYLVKRTGEKVFLECVQDMDHENMFWYRQDPGLGLRLIYFSYDVKMKEKGDIPEGYSVSREKKERFSLILESASTNQTSMYLCASRGPGGGQPQHFGDGTRLSIL.

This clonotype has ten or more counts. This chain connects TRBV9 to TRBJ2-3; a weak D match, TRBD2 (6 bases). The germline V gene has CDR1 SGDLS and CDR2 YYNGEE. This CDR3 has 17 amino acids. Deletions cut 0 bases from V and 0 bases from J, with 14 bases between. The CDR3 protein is CASSVESGGPSTDTQYF. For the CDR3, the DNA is TGTGCCAGCAGCGTAGAATCTGGAGGGCCCAGCACAGATACGCAGTATTTT. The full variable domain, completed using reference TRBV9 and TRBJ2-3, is DSGVTQTPKHLITATGQRVTLRCSPRSGDLSVYWYQQSLDQGLQFLIQYYNGEERAKGNILERFSAQQFPDLHSELNLSSLELGDSALYFCASSVESGGPSTDTQYFGPGTRLTVL.

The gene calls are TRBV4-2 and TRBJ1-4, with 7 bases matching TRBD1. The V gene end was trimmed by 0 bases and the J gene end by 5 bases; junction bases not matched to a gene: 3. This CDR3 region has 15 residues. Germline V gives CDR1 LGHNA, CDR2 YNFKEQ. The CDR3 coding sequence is TGTGCCAGCAGCCAAGAGGGCAGGGGGAATGAAAAACTGTTTTTT. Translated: CASSQEGRGNEKLFF.

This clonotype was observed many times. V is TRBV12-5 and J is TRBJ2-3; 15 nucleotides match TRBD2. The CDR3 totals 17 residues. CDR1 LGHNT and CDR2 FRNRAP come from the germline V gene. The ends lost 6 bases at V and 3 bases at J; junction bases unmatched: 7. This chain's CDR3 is CASGLGLAGGGTDTQYF. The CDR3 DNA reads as TGTGCTAGTGGACTGGGACTAGCGGGAGGAGGTACAGATACGCAGTATTTT.

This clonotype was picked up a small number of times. CDR3 in amino acids: CASSSRDGTDTQYF. DNA for the CDR3: TGTGCCAGCAGCAGCCGGGACGGCACAGATACGCAGTATTTT. J is TRBJ2-3 and V is TRBV7-2, with D possibly being TRBD1 or TRBD2 (5 bases each). The CDR3 runs 14 residues. The V end lost 5 bases, the J end lost 1 base, and 10 bases lay between the germline ends. Germline CDR1 SGHTA, CDR2 FQGNSA.

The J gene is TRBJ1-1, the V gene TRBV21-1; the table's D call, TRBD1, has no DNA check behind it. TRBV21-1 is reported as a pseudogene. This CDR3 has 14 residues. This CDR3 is CASSKVFTGPEAFF. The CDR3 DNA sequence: TGTGCCAGCAGCAAAGTCTTTACCGGCCCCGAGGCTTTCTTT.

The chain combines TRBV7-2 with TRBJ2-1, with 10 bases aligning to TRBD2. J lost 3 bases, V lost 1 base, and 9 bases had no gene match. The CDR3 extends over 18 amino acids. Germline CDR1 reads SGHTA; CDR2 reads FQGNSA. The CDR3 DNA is TGTGCCAGCAGCTTAGGTGCGCTAGCGGGAGACAACTACAATGAGCAGTTCTTC. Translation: CASSLGALAGDNYNEQFF. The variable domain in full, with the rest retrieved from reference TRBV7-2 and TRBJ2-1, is GAGVSQSPSNKVTEKGKDVELRCDPISGHTALYWYRQSLGQGLEFLIYFQGNSAPDKSGLPSDRFSAERTGGSVSTLTIQRTQQEDSAVYLCASSLGALAGDNYNEQFFGPGTRLTVL.

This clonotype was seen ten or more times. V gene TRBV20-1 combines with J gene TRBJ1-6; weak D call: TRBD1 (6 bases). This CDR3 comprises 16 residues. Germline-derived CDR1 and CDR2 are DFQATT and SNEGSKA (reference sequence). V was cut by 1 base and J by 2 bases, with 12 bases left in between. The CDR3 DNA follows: TGCAGTGCTAGAGTCAGGGGAAGGACCTATAATTCACCCCTCCACTTT. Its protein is CSARVRGRTYNSPLHF.

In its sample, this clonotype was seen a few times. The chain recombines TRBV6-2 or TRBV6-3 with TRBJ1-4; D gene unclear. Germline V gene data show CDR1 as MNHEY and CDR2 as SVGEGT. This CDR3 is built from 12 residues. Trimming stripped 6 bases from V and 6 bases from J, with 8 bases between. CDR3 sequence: CASSPADEKLFF. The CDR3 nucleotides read TGTGCCAGCAGCCCTGCTGATGAAAAACTGTTTTTT.

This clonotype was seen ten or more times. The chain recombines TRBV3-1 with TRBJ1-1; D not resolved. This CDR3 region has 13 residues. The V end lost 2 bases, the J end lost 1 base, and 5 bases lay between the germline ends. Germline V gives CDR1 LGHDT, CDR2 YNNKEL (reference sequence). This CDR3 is CASSQKGNTEAFF. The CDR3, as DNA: TGTGCCAGCAGCCAAAAGGGGAACACTGAAGCTTTCTTT.

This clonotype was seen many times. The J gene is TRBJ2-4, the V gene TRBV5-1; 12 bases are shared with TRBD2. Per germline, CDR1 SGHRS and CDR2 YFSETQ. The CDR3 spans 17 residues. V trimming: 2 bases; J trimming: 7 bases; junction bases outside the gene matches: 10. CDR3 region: CASSLEPSGRAMNIQYF. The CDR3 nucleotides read TGCGCCAGCAGCTTAGAGCCTAGCGGGAGGGCGATGAACATTCAGTACTTC. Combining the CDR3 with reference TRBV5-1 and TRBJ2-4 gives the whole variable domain KAGVTQTPRYLIKTRGQQVTLSCSPISGHRSVSWYQQTPGQGLQFLFEYFSETQRNKGNFPGRFSGRQFSNSRSEMNVSTLELGDSALYLCASSLEPSGRAMNIQYFGAGTRLSVL.

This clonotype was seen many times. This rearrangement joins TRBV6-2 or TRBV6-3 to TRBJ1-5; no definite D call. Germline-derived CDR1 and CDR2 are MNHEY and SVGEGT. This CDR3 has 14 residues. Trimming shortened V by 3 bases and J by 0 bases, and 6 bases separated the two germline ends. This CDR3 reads CASSYSPSNQPQHF. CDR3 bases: TGTGCCAGCAGTTATTCTCCTAGCAATCAGCCCCAGCATTTT.

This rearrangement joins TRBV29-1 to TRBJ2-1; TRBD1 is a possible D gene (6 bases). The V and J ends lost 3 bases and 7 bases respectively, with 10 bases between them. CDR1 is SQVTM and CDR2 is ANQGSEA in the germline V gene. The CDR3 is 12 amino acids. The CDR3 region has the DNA TGCAGCGTTGATCCTAGGGGGAATGAGCAGTTCTTC. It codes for CSVDPRGNEQFF.

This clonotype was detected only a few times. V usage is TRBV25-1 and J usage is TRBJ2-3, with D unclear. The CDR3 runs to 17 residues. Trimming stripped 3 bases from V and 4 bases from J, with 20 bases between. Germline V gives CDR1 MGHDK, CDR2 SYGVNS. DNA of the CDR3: TGTGCCAGCAGTGATCCCCTGACACCGCGTGTCGCAGATACGCAGTATTTT. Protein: CASSDPLTPRVADTQYF. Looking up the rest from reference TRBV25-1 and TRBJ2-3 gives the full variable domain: EADIYQTPRYLVIGTGKKITLECSQTMGHDKMYWYQQDPGMELHLIHYSYGVNSTEKGDLSSESTVSRIRTEHFPLTLESARPSHTSQYLCASSDPLTPRVADTQYFGPGTRLTVL.

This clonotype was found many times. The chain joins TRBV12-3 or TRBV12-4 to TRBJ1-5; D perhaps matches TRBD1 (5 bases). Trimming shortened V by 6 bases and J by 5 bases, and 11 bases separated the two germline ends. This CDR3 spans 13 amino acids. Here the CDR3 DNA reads TGTGCCAGCAGCTGGGGGGGAGATCAGCCCCAGCATTTT. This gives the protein CASSWGGDQPQHF.

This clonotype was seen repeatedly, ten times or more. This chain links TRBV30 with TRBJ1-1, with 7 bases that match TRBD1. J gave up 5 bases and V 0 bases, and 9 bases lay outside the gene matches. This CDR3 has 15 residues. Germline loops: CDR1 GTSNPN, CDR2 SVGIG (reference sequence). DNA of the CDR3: TGTGCCTGGAGTGTACGGGGGCAGGGGGGGACTGAAGCTTTCTTT. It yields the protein CAWSVRGQGGTEAFF.

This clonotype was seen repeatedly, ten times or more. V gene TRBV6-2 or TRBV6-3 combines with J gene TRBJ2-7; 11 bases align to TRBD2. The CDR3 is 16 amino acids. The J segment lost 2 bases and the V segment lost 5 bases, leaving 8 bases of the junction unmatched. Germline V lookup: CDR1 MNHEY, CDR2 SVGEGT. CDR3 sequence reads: CASSDVSGRAAYEQYF. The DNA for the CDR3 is TGTGCCAGCAGTGACGTTAGCGGGAGGGCAGCCTACGAGCAGTACTTC.

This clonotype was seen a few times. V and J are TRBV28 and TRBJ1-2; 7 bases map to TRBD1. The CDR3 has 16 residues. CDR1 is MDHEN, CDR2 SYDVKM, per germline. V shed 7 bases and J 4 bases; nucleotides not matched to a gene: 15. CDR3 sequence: CASTGPPPGGGYGYTF. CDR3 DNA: TGTGCCAGCACCGGACCCCCCCCAGGGGGGGGCTATGGCTACACCTTC.

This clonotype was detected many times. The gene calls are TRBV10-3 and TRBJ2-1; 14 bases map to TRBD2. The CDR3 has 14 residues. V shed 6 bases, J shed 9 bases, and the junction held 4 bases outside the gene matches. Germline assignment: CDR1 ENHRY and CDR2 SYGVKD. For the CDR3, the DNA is TGTGCCATCAGGGGACTAGCGGGAGTGGGTGAGCAGTTCTTC. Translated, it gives CAIRGLAGVGEQFF.

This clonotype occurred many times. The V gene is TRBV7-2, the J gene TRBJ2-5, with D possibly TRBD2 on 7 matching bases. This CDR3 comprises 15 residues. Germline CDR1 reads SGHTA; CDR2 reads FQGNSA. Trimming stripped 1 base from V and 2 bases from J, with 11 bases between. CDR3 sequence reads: CASSLGGGEQETQYF. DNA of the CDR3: TGTGCCAGCAGCTTAGGGGGGGGCGAACAAGAGACCCAGTACTTC.

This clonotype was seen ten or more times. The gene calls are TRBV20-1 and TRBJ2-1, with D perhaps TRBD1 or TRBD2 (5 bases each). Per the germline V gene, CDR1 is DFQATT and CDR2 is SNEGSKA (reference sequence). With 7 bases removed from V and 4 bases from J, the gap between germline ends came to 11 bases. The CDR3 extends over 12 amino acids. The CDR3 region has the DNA TGCAGTGGGGGACGACGTTACAATGAGCAGTTCTTC. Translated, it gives CSGGRRYNEQFF.

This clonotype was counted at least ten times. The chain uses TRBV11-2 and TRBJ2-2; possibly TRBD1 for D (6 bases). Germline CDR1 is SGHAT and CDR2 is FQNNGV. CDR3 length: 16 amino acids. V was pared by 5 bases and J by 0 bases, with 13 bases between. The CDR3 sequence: CASSLAGTTNTGELFF. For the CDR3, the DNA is TGTGCCAGCAGCCTAGCCGGGACAACGAACACCGGGGAGCTGTTTTTT.

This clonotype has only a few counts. DNA of the CDR3: TGTGCCAGCACCCTAGAAGGGGCCCTCTGGGGCTACACCTTC. Amino acid sequence: CASTLEGALWGYTF. The rearrangement links TRBV7-2 to TRBJ1-2; D possibly corresponds to TRBD1 (5 bases). The CDR3 spans 14 residues. CDR1 SGHTA and CDR2 FQGNSA come from the germline V gene. V was cut by 7 bases and J by 8 bases, with 20 bases left in between. Filled out from reference TRBV7-2 and TRBJ1-2, the complete variable domain reads GAGVSQSPSNKVTEKGKDVELRCDPISGHTALYWYRQSLGQGLEFLIYFQGNSAPDKSGLPSDRFSAERTGGSVSTLTIQRTQQEDSAVYLCASTLEGALWGYTFGSGTRLTVV.

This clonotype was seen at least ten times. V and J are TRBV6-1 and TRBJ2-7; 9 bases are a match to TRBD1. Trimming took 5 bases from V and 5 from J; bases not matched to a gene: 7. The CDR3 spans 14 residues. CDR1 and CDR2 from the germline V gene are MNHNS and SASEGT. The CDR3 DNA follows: TGTGCCAGCAGTTCACAGGGGGCTTCCCACGAGCAGTACTTC. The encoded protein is CASSSQGASHEQYF.

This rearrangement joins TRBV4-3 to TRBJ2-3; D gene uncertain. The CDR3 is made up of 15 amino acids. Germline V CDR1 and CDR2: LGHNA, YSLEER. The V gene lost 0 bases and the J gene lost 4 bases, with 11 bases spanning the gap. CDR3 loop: CASSQDYTRADTQYF. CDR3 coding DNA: TGCGCCAGCAGCCAAGATTATACCCGAGCAGATACGCAGTATTTT.

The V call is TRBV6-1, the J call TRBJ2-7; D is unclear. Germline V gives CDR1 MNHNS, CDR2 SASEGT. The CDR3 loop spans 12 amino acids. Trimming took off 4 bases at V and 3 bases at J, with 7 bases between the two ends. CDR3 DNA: TGTGCCAGCAGTGGATCCGGCTACGAGCAGTACTTC. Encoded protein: CASSGSGYEQYF.

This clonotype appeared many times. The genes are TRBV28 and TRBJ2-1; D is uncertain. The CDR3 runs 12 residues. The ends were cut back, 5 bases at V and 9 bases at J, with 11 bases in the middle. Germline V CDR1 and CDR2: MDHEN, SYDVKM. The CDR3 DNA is TGTGCCAGCAGTCCCCGGGCAGTTGAGCAGTTCTTC. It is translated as CASSPRAVEQFF. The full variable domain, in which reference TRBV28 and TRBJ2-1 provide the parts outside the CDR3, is DVKVTQSSRYLVKRTGEKVFLECVQDMDHENMFWYRQDPGLGLRLIYFSYDVKMKEKGDIPEGYSVSREKKERFSLILESASTNQTSMYLCASSPRAVEQFFGPGTRLTVL.

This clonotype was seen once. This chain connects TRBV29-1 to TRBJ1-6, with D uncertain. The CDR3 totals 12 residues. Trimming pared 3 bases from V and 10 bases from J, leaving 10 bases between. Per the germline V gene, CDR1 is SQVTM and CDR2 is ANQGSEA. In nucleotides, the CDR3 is TGCAGCGTTGAGAGGGAAGGGTCACCCCTCCACTTT. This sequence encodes CSVEREGSPLHF.

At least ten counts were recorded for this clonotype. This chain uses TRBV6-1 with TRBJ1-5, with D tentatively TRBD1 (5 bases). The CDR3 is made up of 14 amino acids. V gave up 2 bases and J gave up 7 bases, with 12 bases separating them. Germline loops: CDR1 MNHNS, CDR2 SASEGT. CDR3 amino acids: CASSEWGVGQPQHF. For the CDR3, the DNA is TGTGCCAGCAGTGAATGGGGGGTAGGACAGCCCCAGCATTTT.